The 22 T cell receptor beta chains given below trace back to one sample, sequenced in a study of T cell repertoires in cytomegalovirus infection (dated by TCRdb to the late 2010s). The treatment or condition label for this specimen denotes: in vitro stimulation with specific CMV peptide epitopes to enrich CMV-specific T cells. Reads for this sample came from an Illumina HiSeq 1500. TCRdb reprocessed the public reads (quality trimming at Q25 with fastp, clone calling with MiXCR) and kept in-frame beta chains. Identical CDR3 protein sequences are pooled into one entry, listed with their most common genes and DNA. This sample gives tens of thousands of distinct CDR3 sequences in total; 20% to 25% of them show up just once. Jointly, the top ten make up approximately 68% of the sample. Their antigens remain unidentified. Sequenced here: CD8+ T cells from cultured PBMCs, sampled from culture after CMV antigen stimulation. Receptors originate from a human donor in good health (CMV status not recorded). Some clones in this sample may be carry-over from other donors' samples.

This clonotype was observed a handful of times. The chain couples TRBV7-6 to TRBJ2-7, with D unresolved. V dropped 0 bases and J dropped 7 bases, with 10 bases sitting between them. The CDR3 has 13 amino acids. CDR1 SGHVS and CDR2 FNYEAQ come from the germline V gene. The DNA for the CDR3 is TGTGCCAGCAGCTTAGCGTGGGCGGATGAGCAGTACTTC. Its translation is CASSLAWADEQYF.

This chain uses TRBV4-1 with TRBJ1-1; D is unclear. Trimming removed 0 bases from V and 5 bases from J, with 16 bases in between. CDR1 is MGHRA and CDR2 is YSYEKL in the germline V gene. The CDR3 has 16 residues. In DNA, the CDR3 is TGCGCCAGCAGCCAAGAATGGGGAGGGATCGGGACTGAAGCTTTCTTT. Its translation is CASSQEWGGIGTEAFF.

In its sample, this clonotype was seen many times. The chain recombines TRBV6-5 with TRBJ2-5; D is unresolved. V shed 0 bases and J shed 1 base, with 9 bases lying between them. From germline, CDR1 is MNHEY and CDR2 SVGAGI. The CDR3 is made up of 15 amino acids. The CDR3 DNA reads as TGTGCCAGCAGTTACTCGCCCATGGGCCAAGAGACCCAGTACTTC. Its protein is CASSYSPMGQETQYF.

This clonotype was seen only a few times. The chain is built from TRBV7-6 and TRBJ2-3; tentatively, D is TRBD2 (6 bases). V lost 3 bases, J lost 5 bases, and 12 bases lay in between. The CDR3 length is 14 residues. The germline CDR1 and CDR2 sequences are SGHVS and FNYEAQ. CDR3 coding DNA: TGTGCCAGCAGCTTGGGCGGGGTCATAGATACGCAGTATTTT. Its protein product is CASSLGGVIDTQYF.

This chain joins TRBV14 and TRBJ2-7, with 8 bases matching TRBD1. J was trimmed by 3 bases and V by 0 bases; bases with no gene match: 4. CDR1 and CDR2 from the germline V gene are SGHDN and FVKESK. This CDR3 has 15 amino acids. The CDR3: CASSQEGTGFYEQYF. In DNA, the CDR3 is TGTGCCAGCAGCCAAGAAGGGACAGGTTTCTACGAGCAGTACTTC.

This clonotype was recorded a few times. The V gene is TRBV5-4, the J gene TRBJ1-2; tentative D call: TRBD1 (5 bases). The CDR3 loop spans 12 amino acids. Germline CDR1 reads SGHNT; CDR2 reads YYREEE (reference sequence). Trimming removed 10 bases at V and 8 bases at J, with 18 bases between. The CDR3 protein is CAHQSQGGGYTF. In DNA form, the CDR3 reads TGTGCCCATCAATCCCAGGGTGGCGGCTACACCTTC.

The table lists this clonotype with a few counts. The rearrangement links TRBV7-9 to TRBJ2-1; no clear D. The germline V and J ends were trimmed by 6 bases and 0 bases, with 15 bases remaining between them. Per the germline V gene, CDR1 is SEHNR and CDR2 is FQNEAQ (reference sequence). The CDR3 extends over 16 amino acids. CDR3 loop: CASSGYRGSSYNEQFF. CDR3 nucleotides: TGTGCCAGCAGTGGGTACAGAGGAAGCTCCTACAATGAGCAGTTCTTC.

The J gene is TRBJ1-2, the V gene TRBV7-6; 9 nucleotides match TRBD1. The CDR3 loop spans 16 amino acids. Trimming at V came to 1 base and at J to 1 base, leaving 4 bases not matched to a gene. Germline CDR1 and CDR2: SGHVS and FNYEAQ. Here the CDR3 reads CASSLGLDRGNYGYTF. The DNA of the CDR3 is TGTGCCAGCAGCTTAGGGTTGGACAGGGGTAACTATGGCTACACCTTC.

The chain combines TRBV7-2 with TRBJ2-1; D is unresolved. CDR3 size: 15 residues. Trimming left V 1 base short and J 1 base short, with 8 bases between. The germline CDR1 and CDR2 sequences are SGHTA and FQGNSA. This CDR3 is CASSLVDSSYNEQFF. The CDR3 DNA sequence: TGTGCCAGCAGCTTAGTAGACTCTTCCTACAATGAGCAGTTCTTC. The variable domain in full, with the rest retrieved from reference TRBV7-2 and TRBJ2-1, is GAGVSQSPSNKVTEKGKDVELRCDPISGHTALYWYRQSLGQGLEFLIYFQGNSAPDKSGLPSDRFSAERTGGSVSTLTIQRTQQEDSAVYLCASSLVDSSYNEQFFGPGTRLTVL.

The sample holds a few counts of this clonotype. This CDR3 fails to terminate in the conserved phenylalanine or tryptophan, so it likely reflects a read error. The DNA is left out, because the CDR3 cannot be placed on it with certainty; the CDR3 is given as TCRdb lists it. The V gene is TRBV12-3 or TRBV12-4, the J gene TRBJ1-2; TRBD1 is the table's D call, not checked against the DNA. The CDR3 is 13 residues long, counting both termini. CDR3 amino acids: CASSLATGQGLFY.

Only a few counts were recorded for this clonotype. The rearrangement uses TRBV20-1 and TRBJ1-2; D may be TRBD1 (5 bases). The V gene's germline CDR1 is DFQATT and CDR2 SNEGSKA (reference sequence). The CDR3 length is 15 residues. The germline V and J ends were trimmed by 2 bases and 2 bases, with 15 bases remaining between them. The CDR3 here is CSARLFSGTNYGYTF. CDR3 bases: TGCAGTGCTAGACTCTTCTCAGGGACCAACTATGGCTACACCTTC.

This clonotype has only a few counts. The chain has TRBV6-6 and TRBJ2-7; D is ambiguous. CDR3 length: 16 residues. Germline CDR1 is MNHNY and CDR2 is SVGAGI (reference sequence). V was trimmed by 1 base and J by 2 bases, leaving 15 bases between them. The CDR3 region is CASSYWVDSRPYEQYF. Written as DNA, the CDR3 is TGTGCCAGCAGTTACTGGGTGGATTCCAGGCCCTACGAGCAGTACTTC.

This clonotype was recorded a few times. In nucleotides, the CDR3 is TGTGCCAGCAGCTTGGGCCAGGGAATAAACACCATATATTTT. Translation gives CASSLGQGINTIYF. The rearrangement uses TRBV5-6 and TRBJ1-3; D may be TRBD1 (5 bases). The V gene lost 0 bases and the J gene lost 6 bases, with 10 bases spanning the gap. Germline values: CDR1 SGHDT, CDR2 YYEEEE. This CDR3 spans 14 amino acids.

V is TRBV4-3 and J is TRBJ1-1; D is uncertain. The ends were cut back, 5 bases at V and 1 base at J, with 8 bases in the middle. Germline V gene sequence: CDR1 LGHNA, CDR2 YSLEER. The CDR3 length is 13 residues. The CDR3 DNA reads as TGCGCCAGCAGCGGACGGGAGAACACTGAAGCTTTCTTT. The encoded protein is CASSGRENTEAFF.

This clonotype has just a few counts. This chain links TRBV7-2 with TRBJ2-1; D remains ambiguous. Trimming removed 3 bases at V and 4 bases at J, with 13 bases between. Germline V gene sequence: CDR1 SGHTA, CDR2 FQGNSA. The CDR3 has 15 amino acids. The chain's CDR3 is CASSFAAGDYNEQFF. Written as DNA, the CDR3 is TGTGCCAGCAGCTTCGCCGCAGGAGATTACAATGAGCAGTTCTTC. The complete variable domain, with remaining parts taken from reference TRBV7-2 and TRBJ2-1, reads GAGVSQSPSNKVTEKGKDVELRCDPISGHTALYWYRQSLGQGLEFLIYFQGNSAPDKSGLPSDRFSAERTGGSVSTLTIQRTQQEDSAVYLCASSFAAGDYNEQFFGPGTRLTVL.

V is TRBV28 and J is TRBJ1-2; 8 bases match TRBD1. Germline-derived CDR1 and CDR2 are MDHEN and SYDVKM. The CDR3 consists of 16 residues. V shed 5 bases, J shed 3 bases, and the junction held 11 bases outside the gene matches. CDR3 sequence: CASSPLRTGSDYGYTF. In nucleotides, the CDR3 is TGTGCCAGCAGTCCCTTGCGGACAGGGTCAGACTATGGCTACACCTTC.

The chain couples TRBV10-2 to TRBJ1-1; tentative D call: TRBD1 (5 bases). V gave up 2 bases and J gave up 1 base, with 11 bases separating them. The CDR3 loop spans 15 amino acids. CDR1 and CDR2 (germline): WSHSY, SAAADI. The CDR3 sequence: CASSETYGANTEAFF. For the CDR3, the DNA is TGCGCCAGCAGTGAGACGTACGGGGCGAACACTGAAGCTTTCTTT.

In this sample, this clonotype turned up a few times. This chain joins TRBV20-1 and TRBJ2-7, with TRBD1 matching 8 bases. Germline-derived CDR1 and CDR2 are DFQATT and SNEGSKA (reference sequence). V lost 0 bases, J lost 3 bases, and 4 bases stayed unmatched. The CDR3 is 14 residues long. CDR3 nucleotide sequence: TGCAGTGCTAGAGACCTCACAGGGGGCTACGAGCAGTACTTC. It encodes CSARDLTGGYEQYF.

There are a few counts of this clonotype. In DNA form, the CDR3 reads TGTGCCAGCAGCGACCTGGGACGCCAGACTGAAGCTTTCTTT. It codes for CASSDLGRQTEAFF. The V call is TRBV7-9, the J call TRBJ1-1, with D possibly TRBD1 on 5 matching bases. CDR1 is SEHNR and CDR2 is FQNEAQ in the germline V gene (reference sequence). Trimming shortened V by 5 bases and J by 5 bases, and 15 bases separated the two germline ends. The CDR3 consists of 14 residues.

The V and J genes are TRBV7-8 and TRBJ2-1, with D tentatively TRBD1 (6 bases). The germline V gene encodes CDR1 SGHVS and CDR2 FQNEAQ. Trimming removed 7 bases from V and 5 bases from J, with 18 bases in between. The CDR3 runs to 15 residues. CDR3 nucleotide sequence: TGTGCCAGCAAGGGGTCAGGGGCACCACACAATGAGCAGTTCTTC. Its protein product is CASKGSGAPHNEQFF.

This clonotype occurred a few times. The gene calls are TRBV27 and TRBJ2-1, with D uncertain. Germline CDR1 and CDR2: MNHEY and SMNVEV (reference sequence). The CDR3 length is 13 residues. The V end was cut by 2 bases, the J end by 4 bases, with 6 bases between. Here the CDR3 reads CASSLHRYNEQFF. The CDR3 nucleotides read TGTGCCAGCAGTTTACATAGATACAATGAGCAGTTCTTC.

The chain employs TRBV7-9 and TRBJ1-1; TRBD1 might be the D (5 bases). CDR1 and CDR2 (germline): SEHNR, FQNEAQ (reference sequence). Trimming pared 5 bases from V and 6 bases from J, leaving 19 bases between. The CDR3 has 15 residues. The CDR3 nucleotides read TGTGCCAGCAGCCCTTACGCGGGGGGGGGACCTGAAGCTTTCTTT. It is translated as CASSPYAGGGPEAFF.